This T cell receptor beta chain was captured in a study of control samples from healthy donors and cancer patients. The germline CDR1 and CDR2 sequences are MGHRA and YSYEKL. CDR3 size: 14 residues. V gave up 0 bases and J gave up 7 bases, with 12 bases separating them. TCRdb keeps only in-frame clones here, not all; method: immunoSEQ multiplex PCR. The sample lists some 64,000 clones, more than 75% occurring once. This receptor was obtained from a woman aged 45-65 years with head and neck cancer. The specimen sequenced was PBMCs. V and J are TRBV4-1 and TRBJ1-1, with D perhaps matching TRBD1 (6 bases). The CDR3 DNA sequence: TGCGCCAGCAGCCAAGATCGCAGGGGAATTGAAGCTTTCTTT. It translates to CASSQDRRGIEAFF.